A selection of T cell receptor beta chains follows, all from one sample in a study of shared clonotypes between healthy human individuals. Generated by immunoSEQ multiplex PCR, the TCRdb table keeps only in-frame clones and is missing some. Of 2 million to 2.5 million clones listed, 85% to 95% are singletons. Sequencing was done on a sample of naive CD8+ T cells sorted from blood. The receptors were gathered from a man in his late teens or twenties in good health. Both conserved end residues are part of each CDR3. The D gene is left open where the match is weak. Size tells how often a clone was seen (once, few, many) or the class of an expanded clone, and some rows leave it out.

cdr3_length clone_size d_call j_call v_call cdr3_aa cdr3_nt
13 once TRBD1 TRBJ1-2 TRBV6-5 CASSNGGQEGYTF TGTGCCAGCAGCAACGGTGGACAGGAGGGCTACACCTTC
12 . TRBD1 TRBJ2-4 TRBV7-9 CAWGTEKNIQYF TGTGCTTGGGGGACAGAGAAAAACATTCAGTACTTC
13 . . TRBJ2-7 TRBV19 CASSAGSGYEQYF TGTGCCAGTAGTGCCGGGAGTGGATACGAGCAGTACTTC
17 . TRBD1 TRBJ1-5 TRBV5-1 CASSLTTGDHSNQPQHF TGCGCCAGCAGCTTAACTACAGGGGACCATAGCAATCAGCCCCAGCATTTT
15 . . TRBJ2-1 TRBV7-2 CASSPELSSYNEQFF TGTGCCAGCAGCCCAGAGTTAAGCTCCTACAATGAGCAGTTCTTC
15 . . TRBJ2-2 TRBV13 CASSHRDPNTGELFF TGTGCCAGCAGCCACCGGGACCCCAACACCGGGGAGCTGTTTTTT
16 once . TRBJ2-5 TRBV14 CASSQVARGGDETQYF TGTGCCAGCAGCCAAGTGGCTAGAGGTGGTGACGAGACCCAGTACTTC
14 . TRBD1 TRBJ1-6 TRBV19 CASSSGGRNSPLHF TGTGCCAGCAGCTCAGGGGGCAGGAATTCACCCCTCCACTTT
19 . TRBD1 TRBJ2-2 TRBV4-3 CASSQGPGTGLKDTGELFF TGCGCCAGCAGCCAAGGTCCCGGGACAGGGTTGAAGGACACCGGGGAGCTGTTTTTT
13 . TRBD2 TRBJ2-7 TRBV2 CASWTSGGSEQYF TGTGCCAGCTGGACTAGCGGGGGGAGTGAGCAGTACTTC
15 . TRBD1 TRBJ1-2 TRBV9 CASSVGEGAAYGYTF TGTGCCAGCAGCGTAGGAGAGGGGGCGGCCTATGGCTACACCTTC
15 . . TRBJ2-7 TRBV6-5 CASSYSPDGTYEQYF TGTGCCAGCAGTTACTCACCCGACGGAACCTACGAGCAGTACTTC
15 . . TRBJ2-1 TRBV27 CASSLRGTSYNEQFF TGTGCCAGCAGTTTAAGGGGGACCTCCTACAATGAGCAGTTCTTC
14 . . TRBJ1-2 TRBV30 CAWSAAGLNYGYTF TGTGCCTGGAGTGCGGCAGGCCTGAACTATGGCTACACCTTC
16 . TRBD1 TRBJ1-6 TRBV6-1 CASSVGTVVYNSPLHF TGTGCCAGCAGTGTCGGGACAGTTGTTTATAATTCACCCCTCCACTTT
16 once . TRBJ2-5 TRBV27 CASSLSGVQGPETQYF TGTGCCAGCAGTTTGTCGGGGGTTCAGGGTCCAGAGACCCAGTACTTC
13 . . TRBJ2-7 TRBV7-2 CASSRDTSYEQYF TGTGCCAGCAGTCGGGACACATCCTACGAGCAGTACTTC
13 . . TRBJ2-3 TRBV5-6 CASSLIFPDTQYF TGTGCCAGCAGCTTAATTTTCCCAGATACGCAGTATTTT
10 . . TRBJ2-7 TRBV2 CASSGGEQYF TGTGCCAGCTCCGGGGGCGAGCAGTACTTC